Sequencing of this T cell receptor (beta chain) was carried out in a study of blood T cells in healthy people across ages. A minimum of 6 micrograms of total RNA was extracted per sample. The V gene's germline CDR1 is WSHSY and CDR2 SAAADI. With V trimmed by 7 bases and J by 6 bases, 20 bases remained unmatched. CDR3 size: 19 residues. Overall study findings and caveats: Researchers said unsorted PBMCs prevented a conclusive naive versus antigen-experienced comparison. Diversity figures based on one million T cells were deemed too low. More naive CD4+ cells and higher diversity were found in long-lived than in aged donors.

Remarks on this clonotype: The antigen is not known.

A second PCR of about 7 to 12 cycles used a sample-barcoded 5' primer and a J-beta primer mix. Each CDR3 protein is one row after TCRdb ran MiXCR on the 5' RACE reads. The table has over a million distinct CDR3 sequences, approximately 40% seen once. The sequencing sample was made of blood. The V and J genes are TRBV10-2 and TRBJ2-1; TRBD2 aligns across 11 bases. This clonotype was obtained from a woman aged 18-29 years in good health. CDR3 bases: TGCGCCAGCATTGGATCAACAGGGACAGTAGGACTAGCGGGCAATGAGCAGTTCTTC. Translating it yields CASIGSTGTVGLAGNEQFF.